The 18 T cell receptor beta chains reported below all come from one sample, sequenced in a study of siplizumab effects on memory and regulatory T cells. The assay was immunoSEQ multiplex PCR, and TCRdb's table has in-frame clones only and misses some. Of 94,000 or so clones in the sample, roughly 97% were seen once. The sequenced sample was naive CD4+ T cells sorted from blood. The receptors were gathered from a human donor in good health.

The gene calls are TRBV2 and TRBJ2-2; D is undetermined. Trimming removed 4 bases at V and 1 base at J, with 7 bases between. Germline CDR1 is SNHLY and CDR2 is FYNNEI. The CDR3 covers 14 residues. The CDR3 reads CASSVAENTGELFF. CDR3 bases: TGTGCCAGCAGTGTAGCCGAGAACACCGGGGAGCTGTTTTTT. The complete variable domain, with remaining parts taken from reference TRBV2 and TRBJ2-2, reads EPEVTQTPSHQVTQMGQEVILRCVPISNHLYFYWYRQILGQKVEFLVSFYNNEISEKSEIFDDQFSVERPDGSNFTLKIRSTKLEDSAMYFCASSVAENTGELFFGEGSRLTVL.

V and J are TRBV5-4 and TRBJ1-1; D not resolved. The CDR3 has 14 residues. CDR1 is SGHNT, CDR2 YYREEE, per germline (reference sequence). Trimming took off 2 bases at V and 1 base at J, with 9 bases between the two ends. The CDR3 is CASSLVTGNTEAFF. The CDR3 DNA sequence: TGTGCCAGCAGCTTAGTGACGGGGAACACTGAAGCTTTCTTT.

This chain uses TRBV15 with TRBJ1-2; 8 nucleotides line up with TRBD1. The CDR3 is 16 amino acids. Looked up from germline, CDR1 is LNHNV and CDR2 is YYDKDF (reference sequence). Trimming cost V 3 bases and J 0 bases; bases outside gene matches: 6. CDR3 bases: TGTGCCACCAGCAGCATACCGGGACAGGCTAACTATGGCTACACCTTC. Protein sequence: CATSSIPGQANYGYTF.

This sequence joins TRBV6-5 and TRBJ2-7; TRBD1 might be the D (5 bases). The CDR3 is made up of 14 amino acids. With 0 bases removed from V and 3 bases from J, the gap between germline ends came to 9 bases. Germline values: CDR1 MNHEY, CDR2 SVGAGI. The CDR3 region has the DNA TGTGCCAGCAGTTACTCGAAGGGGTTCTACGAGCAGTACTTC. Amino acid sequence: CASSYSKGFYEQYF.

This clone was seen more than once but under ten times. The chain couples TRBV18 to TRBJ1-5; D call uncertain. This CDR3 comprises 13 residues. The V end lost 6 bases, the J end lost 6 bases, and 12 bases lay between the germline ends. Germline V gives CDR1 KGHSH, CDR2 LQKENI. The DNA for the CDR3 is TGTGCCAGCTCCCCCCGGGAACGTCAGCCCCAGCATTTT. It codes for CASSPRERQPQHF.

The rearrangement joins TRBV18 to TRBJ1-6; D is unclear. V was pared by 1 base and J by 11 bases, with 9 bases between. The germline V gene encodes CDR1 KGHSH and CDR2 LQKENI. The CDR3 spans 13 residues. This CDR3 is CASSPRGVAPLHF. For the CDR3, the DNA is TGTGCCAGCTCACCACGAGGAGTGGCACCCCTCCACTTT.

The V gene is TRBV5-4, the J gene TRBJ2-7, with a weak D call TRBD2 (6 bases). The V and J ends lost 3 bases and 5 bases respectively, with 15 bases between them. Per germline, CDR1 SGHNT and CDR2 YYREEE (reference sequence). The CDR3 sequence is 14 residues long. This CDR3 is CASSYWDLLHEQYF. Written as DNA, the CDR3 is TGTGCCAGCAGCTACTGGGACTTGCTCCACGAGCAGTACTTC. The entire variable domain, with the rest obtained from reference TRBV5-4 and TRBJ2-7, is as follows: ETGVTQSPTHLIKTRGQQVTLRCSSQSGHNTVSWYQQALGQGPQFIFQYYREEENGRGNFPPRFSGLQFPNYSSELNVNALELDDSALYLCASSYWDLLHEQYFGPGTRLTVT.

The V gene is TRBV5-8, the J gene TRBJ1-3; D is perhaps TRBD1 (5 bases). Germline-derived CDR1 and CDR2 are SGHTS and YDEGEE. V was cut by 3 bases and J by 1 base, with 11 bases left in between. This CDR3 is built from 15 residues. CDR3 region: CASSWGGVSGNTIYF. The DNA of the CDR3 is TGTGCCAGCAGCTGGGGAGGGGTATCTGGAAACACCATATATTTT.

This rearrangement joins TRBV11-2 to TRBJ2-7; no clear D. The CDR3 spans 11 residues. Germline V gene lookup returns CDR1 SGHAT and CDR2 FQNNGV. The V end was cut by 3 bases, the J end by 3 bases, with 3 bases between. Here the CDR3 DNA reads TGTGCCAGCAGCTTCAACTACGAGCAGTACTTC. This codes for CASSFNYEQYF.

This rearrangement joins TRBV28 to TRBJ2-1; 9 bases agree with TRBD2. CDR3 length: 16 residues. Unmatched junction bases numbered 9, after V lost 6 bases and J lost 3 bases. CDR1 is MDHEN, CDR2 SYDVKM, per germline. The CDR3 loop reads CASSHEGSGGYNEQFF. CDR3 coding DNA: TGTGCCAGCAGCCATGAGGGTAGCGGGGGCTACAATGAGCAGTTCTTC.

This clone has just a few counts. V and J are TRBV9 and TRBJ2-5; D gene uncertain. The CDR3 length is 13 residues. V lost 3 bases and J 5 bases, leaving 11 bases between the germline ends. Germline V lookup: CDR1 SGDLS, CDR2 YYNGEE. CDR3 DNA sequence: TGTGCCAGCAGCGCGCAGCCTCGGGAGACCCAGTACTTC. Translation gives CASSAQPRETQYF.

The rearrangement uses TRBV7-2 and TRBJ1-2; 7 nucleotides align to TRBD1. V lost 3 bases to trimming and J lost 4 bases; unmatched junction nucleotides: 5. The germline gives CDR1 SGHTA, CDR2 FQGNSA. This CDR3 is built from 14 residues. The CDR3 loop reads CASSLGGGGYGYTF. In nucleotides, the CDR3 is TGTGCCAGCAGCTTGGGAGGGGGCGGCTATGGCTACACCTTC.

This rearrangement joins TRBV10-2 to TRBJ1-6; D is unclear. V lost 2 bases, J lost 7 bases, and 9 bases lay in between. The CDR3 covers 14 residues. Germline values: CDR1 WSHSY, CDR2 SAAADI. The CDR3 coding sequence is TGCGCCAGCAGTGAGCGAGGGTCGAATTCACCCCTCCACTTT. This sequence encodes CASSERGSNSPLHF.

The chain has TRBV6-1 and TRBJ2-3; 14 bases align to TRBD2. This CDR3 has 16 residues. The V gene end was trimmed by 4 bases and the J gene end by 2 bases; junction bases not matched to a gene: 2. Looked up from germline, CDR1 is MNHNS and CDR2 is SASEGT. CDR3 in amino acids: CASSATSGGDTDTQYF. For the CDR3, the DNA is TGTGCCAGCAGTGCGACTAGCGGGGGGGACACAGATACGCAGTATTTT.

The chain uses TRBV27 and TRBJ1-2; D not resolved. The V end lost 2 bases, the J end lost 4 bases, and 11 bases lay between the germline ends. The CDR3 extends over 14 amino acids. The V gene's germline CDR1 is MNHEY and CDR2 SMNVEV (reference sequence). CDR3 nucleotide sequence: TGTGCCAGCAGTTTAGGGTCACAAGCCTATGGCTACACCTTC. This encodes CASSLGSQAYGYTF.

The rearrangement uses TRBV2 and TRBJ2-1; 9 bases map to TRBD1. This CDR3 has 14 residues. The V gene end was trimmed by 7 bases and the J gene end by 7 bases; junction bases not matched to a gene: 8. The germline V gene encodes CDR1 SNHLY and CDR2 FYNNEI. The CDR3 nucleotides read TGTGCCAGCACTCCGGGACAGGGAAATAATGAGCAGTTCTTC. It encodes CASTPGQGNNEQFF.

V gene TRBV27 combines with J gene TRBJ2-5, with 12 bases fitting TRBD2. The CDR3 covers 17 residues. J was trimmed by 0 bases and V by 5 bases; bases with no gene match: 7. CDR1 is MNHEY and CDR2 is SMNVEV in the germline V gene (reference sequence). CDR3 sequence reads: CASSGLAGGRNQETQYF. CDR3 nucleotides: TGTGCCAGCAGTGGGCTAGCGGGGGGGCGGAACCAAGAGACCCAGTACTTC.

This chain connects TRBV7-6 to TRBJ1-6, with D unresolved. V was clipped by 1 base and J by 7 bases, with 8 bases between them. CDR1 SGHVS and CDR2 FNYEAQ come from the germline V gene. The CDR3 contains 14 residues. CDR3 amino acids: CASSLVEENSPLHF. The CDR3 region has the DNA TGTGCCAGCAGCTTAGTTGAGGAGAATTCACCCCTCCACTTT.